These 30 T cell receptor beta chains came from one sample sequenced in a study of shared clonotypes between healthy human individuals. Generated by immunoSEQ multiplex PCR, the TCRdb table keeps only in-frame clones and is missing some. The table lists roughly 2.2 million clones, 85% to 95% of them singletons. Sequenced sample: naive CD4+ T cells from PBMCs. As for subset: CD45RA+ positively selected. Every receptor here comes from a man between 18 and 29 years old in good health. Some clones in this sample may be carry-over from other donors' samples.

V usage is TRBV11-2 and J usage is TRBJ2-2, with a weak D call TRBD2 (5 bases). Between the trimmed V and J ends, which lost 7 bases and 8 bases, there was a span of 11 bases. This CDR3 has 12 amino acids. The germline V gene encodes CDR1 SGHAT and CDR2 FQNNGV. CDR3 bases: TGTGCCAGCACTCTACCGGGGGGGGAGCTGTTTTTT. This sequence encodes CASTLPGGELFF. Combining the CDR3 with reference TRBV11-2 and TRBJ2-2 gives the whole variable domain EAGVAQSPRYKIIEKRQSVAFWCNPISGHATLYWYQQILGQGPKLLIQFQNNGVVDDSQLPKDRFSAERLKGVDSTLKIQPAKLEDSAVYLCASTLPGGELFFGEGSRLTVL.

The rearrangement joins TRBV7-9 to TRBJ2-1; D may correspond to TRBD1 or TRBD2 (5 bases each). Germline values: CDR1 SEHNR, CDR2 FQNEAQ (reference sequence). V lost 5 bases and J lost 6, with 17 bases in between. There are 15 residues in the CDR3. The CDR3 bases are TGTGCCAGCAGCCGCCGGGACCCCGAGTTCAATGAGCAGTTCTTC. Translation gives CASSRRDPEFNEQFF.

A single count supports this clone. The chain links TRBV28 to TRBJ2-7; D is perhaps TRBD1 (6 bases). The CDR3 has 15 residues. CDR1 and CDR2 from the germline V gene are MDHEN and SYDVKM. V lost 8 bases and J lost 0, with 17 bases in between. The CDR3 spells CASFSRTVSSYEQYF. Written as DNA, the CDR3 is TGTGCCAGCTTTAGTAGGACAGTCAGCTCCTACGAGCAGTACTTC.

The rearrangement uses TRBV10-3 and TRBJ1-1, with D uncertain. The CDR3 is 14 residues long. Germline CDR1 and CDR2: ENHRY and SYGVKD. V gave up 10 bases and J gave up 0 bases, with 15 bases separating them. DNA of the CDR3: TGTGCCACCTTAACAAGGCCAATGAACACTGAAGCTTTCTTT. This gives the protein CATLTRPMNTEAFF.

A single count supports this clone. The V call is TRBV29-1, the J call TRBJ2-7; D assignment may be TRBD1 or TRBD2 (5 bases each). Trimming cost V 1 base and J 7 bases, with 17 bases left between them. CDR1 SQVTM and CDR2 ANQGSEA come from the germline V gene. The CDR3 has 14 residues. CDR3 sequence: CSVEAPPGLGEQYF. CDR3 DNA: TGCAGCGTTGAAGCACCTCCGGGGCTGGGAGAGCAGTACTTC.

The chain employs TRBV11-3 and TRBJ2-1; D may match TRBD1 or TRBD2 (5 bases each). Germline V lookup: CDR1 SGHNT, CDR2 YENEEA. The CDR3 is made up of 19 amino acids. With 1 base removed from V and 1 base from J, the gap between germline ends came to 20 bases. The CDR3 nucleotides are TGTGCCAGCAGCTTAGGGGGGTCAGGCTCCATGTCGTCCTACAATGAGCAGTTCTTC. It codes for CASSLGGSGSMSSYNEQFF.

The rearrangement links TRBV13 to TRBJ1-2; D is unclear. Germline CDR1 reads PRHDT; CDR2 reads FYEKMQ (reference sequence). Trimming pared 6 bases from V and 8 bases from J, leaving 16 bases between. This CDR3 comprises 13 residues. This chain's CDR3 is CASSSSSLLGYTF. DNA of the CDR3: TGTGCCAGCAGTTCCTCAAGCCTCCTGGGCTACACCTTC.

The chain combines TRBV7-2 with TRBJ2-7, with D possibly TRBD1 on 6 matching bases. The CDR3 runs 14 residues. V was pared by 1 base and J by 7 bases, with 14 bases between. The V gene's germline CDR1 is SGHTA and CDR2 FQGNSA. This chain's CDR3 is CASSLDPGEEEQYF. CDR3 bases: TGTGCCAGCAGCTTAGACCCAGGGGAAGAAGAGCAGTACTTC.

A few counts support this clone. The gene calls are TRBV28 and TRBJ1-1, with D unresolved. Trimming took 10 bases from V and 5 from J, leaving 11 bases between them. Germline loops: CDR1 MDHEN, CDR2 SYDVKM. The CDR3 has 11 residues. This CDR3 is CATEQVTEAFF. The CDR3 coding sequence is TGTGCCACAGAGCAGGTTACTGAAGCTTTCTTT.

The chain combines TRBV28 with TRBJ1-5; possibly TRBD1 for D (5 bases). V was clipped by 4 bases and J by 3 bases, with 10 bases between them. CDR1 is MDHEN and CDR2 is SYDVKM in the germline V gene. This CDR3 has 14 residues. The CDR3 nucleotides are TGTGCCAGCAGTTCCCCCGGGGCCAATCAGCCCCAGCATTTT. Its translation: CASSSPGANQPQHF.

This sequence joins TRBV28 and TRBJ2-3, with 11 bases matching TRBD1. V lost 5 bases and J lost 5; bases outside the gene matches: 6. This CDR3 spans 15 amino acids. CDR1 is MDHEN, CDR2 SYDVKM, per germline. CDR3 region: CASSGRDRGIDTQYF. Here the CDR3 DNA reads TGTGCCAGCAGTGGGAGGGACAGGGGGATAGATACGCAGTATTTT.

V and J are TRBV5-1 and TRBJ2-3, with D tentatively TRBD1 or TRBD2 (7 bases each). CDR1 and CDR2 (germline): SGHRS, YFSETQ. The CDR3 has 17 residues. Trimming stripped 3 bases from V and 2 bases from J, with 19 bases between. CDR3 in amino acids: CASSWGGGGGLTDTQYF. The DNA for the CDR3 is TGCGCCAGCAGCTGGGGAGGGGGCGGAGGCCTCACAGATACGCAGTATTTT. Full variable domain (remainder filled in from reference TRBV5-1 and TRBJ2-3): KAGVTQTPRYLIKTRGQQVTLSCSPISGHRSVSWYQQTPGQGLQFLFEYFSETQRNKGNFPGRFSGRQFSNSRSEMNVSTLELGDSALYLCASSWGGGGGLTDTQYFGPGTRLTVL.

V is TRBV7-9 and J is TRBJ2-1, with 11 bases lining up with TRBD2. Germline V gene lookup returns CDR1 SEHNR and CDR2 FQNEAQ (reference sequence). The CDR3 length is 16 residues. V shed 5 bases, J shed 3 bases, and the junction held 6 bases outside the gene matches. The CDR3 DNA reads TGTGCCAGCAGCCAAACTAGCGGGAGTAACTACAATGAGCAGTTCTTC. Its protein is CASSQTSGSNYNEQFF.

To note about this clone: A read error likely explains this, since a far larger clone differs by one base. The V call is TRBV28, the J call TRBJ2-5, with TRBD1 identical over 9 bases. Germline CDR1 reads MDHEN; CDR2 reads SYDVKM. J was trimmed by 1 base and V by 3 bases; bases with no gene match: 0. This CDR3 comprises 14 residues. CDR3 region: CASSLGQGQETQYF. CDR3 bases: TGTGCCAGCAGTTTGGGACAGGGCCAAGAGACCCAGTACTTC.

This clone was observed once. CDR3 sequence reads: CASSPRQGAIYGYTF. For the CDR3, the DNA is TGTGCCAGCAGTCCTCGACAGGGGGCAATCTATGGCTACACCTTC. The V gene is TRBV27, the J gene TRBJ1-2; 10 bases fit TRBD1. Germline CDR1 and CDR2: MNHEY and SMNVEV (reference sequence). Trimming took 5 bases from V and 4 from J; bases not matched to a gene: 7. The CDR3 has 15 amino acids.

The chain is built from TRBV7-3 and TRBJ2-6; possible D gene TRBD1, 5 bases. The CDR3 is 16 residues long. The germline CDR1 and CDR2 sequences are SGHTA and FQGTGA. Trimming removed 5 bases from V and 3 bases from J, with 14 bases in between. CDR3 in amino acids: CASSTRQLGGANVLTF. The CDR3 DNA sequence: TGTGCCAGCAGCACCCGACAGTTAGGTGGGGCCAACGTCCTGACTTTC.

The chain's CDR3 is CASSLQGARETQYF. CDR3 in DNA: TGTGCCAGCAGCTTACAGGGGGCGAGAGAGACCCAGTACTTC. J is TRBJ2-5 and V is TRBV5-6; 9 positions agree with TRBD1. V was pared by 2 bases and J by 4 bases, with 3 bases of the junction left unmatched. This CDR3 spans 14 amino acids. The germline V gene has CDR1 SGHDT and CDR2 YYEEEE.

V is TRBV18 and J is TRBJ1-1; TRBD1 aligns across 7 bases. Germline CDR1 KGHSH, CDR2 LQKENI. There are 16 residues in the CDR3. Trimming took 6 bases from V and 0 from J; bases not matched to a gene: 10. CDR3 DNA sequence: TGTGCCAGCTCTAACCAAATCGGACAGGTGAACACTGAAGCTTTCTTT. As protein: CASSNQIGQVNTEAFF. The full variable domain, completed using reference TRBV18 and TRBJ1-1, is NAGVMQNPRHLVRRRGQEARLRCSPMKGHSHVYWYRQLPEEGLKFMVYLQKENIIDESGMPKERFSAEFPKEGPSILRIQQVVRGDSAAYFCASSNQIGQVNTEAFFGQGTRLTVV.

J is TRBJ1-2 and V is TRBV7-3, with 11 bases aligning to TRBD1. The CDR3 runs to 15 residues. The germline V gene has CDR1 SGHTA and CDR2 FQGTGA. The junction had 5 bases not matched to a gene; V was cut back by 1 base and J by 7 bases. The CDR3 reads CASSLKDRGQGGYTF. CDR3 DNA: TGTGCCAGCAGCTTAAAGGACAGGGGGCAGGGTGGCTACACCTTC. The full variable domain, rest sourced from reference TRBV7-3 and TRBJ1-2, is GAGVSQTPSNKVTEKGKYVELRCDPISGHTALYWYRQSLGQGPEFLIYFQGTGAADDSGLPNDRFFAVRPEGSVSTLKIQRTERGDSAVYLCASSLKDRGQGGYTFGSGTRLTVV.

Only a few counts were recorded for this clone. This specimen includes other DNA sequences encoding the same CDR3. The V call is TRBV5-1, the J call TRBJ1-1; D unclear. The germline V and J ends were trimmed by 0 bases and 3 bases, with 3 bases remaining between them. In germline, CDR1 is SGHRS, CDR2 YFSETQ. The CDR3 is made up of 12 amino acids. The CDR3 DNA sequence: TGCGCCAGCAGCTTGGGACACACTGAAGCTTTCTTT. It translates to CASSLGHTEAFF. Complete variable domain (other parts from reference TRBV5-1 and TRBJ1-1): KAGVTQTPRYLIKTRGQQVTLSCSPISGHRSVSWYQQTPGQGLQFLFEYFSETQRNKGNFPGRFSGRQFSNSRSEMNVSTLELGDSALYLCASSLGHTEAFFGQGTRLTVV.

Points on this clone: Additional DNA sequences in this sample encode the identical CDR3. The chain recombines TRBV27 with TRBJ2-3; TRBD2 agrees at 8 bases. The germline V gene encodes CDR1 MNHEY and CDR2 SMNVEV (reference sequence). The CDR3 consists of 13 residues. Germline trimming cut 6 bases from V and 1 base from J; bases unmatched to any gene: 0. The CDR3 here is CASRTSGTDTQYF. CDR3 in DNA: TGTGCCAGCAGGACTAGCGGCACAGATACGCAGTATTTT.

The genes are TRBV7-2 and TRBJ2-1, with D hard to call. This CDR3 comprises 14 residues. Germline CDR1 and CDR2: SGHTA and FQGNSA. Trimming pared 5 bases from V and 4 bases from J, leaving 12 bases between. This chain's CDR3 is CASSHRTAYNEQFF. In nucleotides, the CDR3 is TGTGCCAGCAGCCATCGAACAGCGTACAATGAGCAGTTCTTC.

V gene TRBV29-1 combines with J gene TRBJ2-2; TRBD2 aligns across 10 bases. After removal of 4 bases from V and 0 bases from J, the junction contained 2 bases not matched to a gene. The germline V gene has CDR1 SQVTM and CDR2 ANQGSEA. CDR3 length: 15 amino acids. CDR3 sequence: CSVGTSGTNTGELFF. The CDR3 nucleotides are TGCAGCGTTGGGACTAGCGGCACGAACACCGGGGAGCTGTTTTTT.

This chain uses TRBV5-1 with TRBJ2-3; no firm D call. CDR1 is SGHRS, CDR2 YFSETQ, per germline. Trimming took 3 bases from V and 1 from J, leaving 15 bases between them. CDR3 length: 16 residues. CDR3 in amino acids: CASSSGATGRTDTQYF. The CDR3 nucleotides read TGCGCCAGCAGCTCTGGCGCCACCGGTCGCACAGATACGCAGTATTTT.

The chain is built from TRBV7-6 and TRBJ2-2; D possibly matches TRBD1 or TRBD2 (5 bases each). The germline CDR1 and CDR2 sequences are SGHVS and FNYEAQ. V gave up 5 bases and J gave up 1 base, with 11 bases separating them. This CDR3 contains 15 residues. The CDR3 nucleotides read TGTGCCAGCAGCCAAGGGACGGTGAACACCGGGGAGCTGTTTTTT. Translating it yields CASSQGTVNTGELFF. Supplemented by reference TRBV7-6 and TRBJ2-2, the full variable domain reads GAGVSQSPRYKVTKRGQDVALRCDPISGHVSLYWYRQALGQGPEFLTYFNYEAQQDKSGLPNDRFSAERPEGSISTLTIQRTEQRDSAMYRCASSQGTVNTGELFFGEGSRLTVL.

The chain employs TRBV28 and TRBJ2-7; TRBD1 matches at 8 bases. This CDR3 is 17 amino acids long. Germline values: CDR1 MDHEN, CDR2 SYDVKM. With V trimmed by 4 bases and J by 3 bases, 14 bases remained unmatched. The CDR3 reads CASSSTPGTGALYEQYF. CDR3 DNA: TGTGCCAGCAGTTCCACCCCCGGGACAGGAGCCCTCTACGAGCAGTACTTC.

The chain employs TRBV11-1 and TRBJ2-7; D might be TRBD1 or TRBD2, each matching 5 bases. This CDR3 has 13 residues. V was trimmed by 4 bases and J by 3 bases, leaving 10 bases between them. Germline-derived CDR1 and CDR2 are SGHAT and FQDESV (reference sequence). CDR3 sequence (DNA): TGTGCCAGCAGCTACCGGGACGGCTACGAGCAGTACTTC. Protein: CASSYRDGYEQYF.

The chain combines TRBV6-1 with TRBJ1-5, with D hard to call. Per the germline V gene, CDR1 is MNHNS and CDR2 is SASEGT. The CDR3 is made up of 14 amino acids. Trimming took off 2 bases at V and 4 bases at J, with 9 bases between the two ends. This CDR3 reads CASSERQLNQPQHF. The CDR3 DNA is TGTGCCAGCAGTGAACGGCAGCTAAATCAGCCCCAGCATTTT.

This clone has more than one count but fewer than ten. This rearrangement joins TRBV5-1 to TRBJ1-2; 8 nucleotides line up with TRBD1. There are 14 residues in the CDR3. Per the germline V gene, CDR1 is SGHRS and CDR2 is YFSETQ. V was pared by 2 bases and J by 5 bases, with 5 bases of the junction left unmatched. CDR3 in DNA: TGCGCCAGCAGCTTACCGGGACAGGAGTATGGCTACACCTTC. Amino acids: CASSLPGQEYGYTF.

V and J are TRBV5-6 and TRBJ2-5; D is unclear. The CDR3 length is 11 residues. V was clipped by 4 bases and J by 5 bases, with 6 bases between them. Germline V gene data show CDR1 as SGHDT and CDR2 as YYEEEE. CDR3 amino acids: CASSDLETQYF. CDR3 DNA sequence: TGTGCCAGCAGCGACTTGGAGACCCAGTACTTC. The full variable domain, in which reference TRBV5-6 and TRBJ2-5 provide the parts outside the CDR3, is DAGVTQSPTHLIKTRGQQVTLRCSPKSGHDTVSWYQQALGQGPQFIFQYYEEEERQRGNFPDRFSGHQFPNYSSELNVNALLLGDSALYLCASSDLETQYFGPGTRLLVL.